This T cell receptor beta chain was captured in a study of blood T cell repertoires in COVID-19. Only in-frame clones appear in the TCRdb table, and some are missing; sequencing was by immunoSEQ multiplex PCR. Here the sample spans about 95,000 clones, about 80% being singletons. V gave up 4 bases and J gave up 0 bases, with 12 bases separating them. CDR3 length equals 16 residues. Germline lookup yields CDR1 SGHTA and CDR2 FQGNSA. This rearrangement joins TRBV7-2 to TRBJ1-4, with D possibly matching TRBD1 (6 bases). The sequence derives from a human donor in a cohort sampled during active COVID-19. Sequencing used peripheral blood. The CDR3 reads CASSSSRTATNEKLFF. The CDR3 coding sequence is TGTGCCAGCAGCTCCAGTAGGACAGCAACTAATGAAAAACTGTTTTTT. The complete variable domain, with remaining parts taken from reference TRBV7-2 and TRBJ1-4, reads GAGVSQSPSNKVTEKGKDVELRCDPISGHTALYWYRQSLGQGLEFLIYFQGNSAPDKSGLPSDRFSAERTGGSVSTLTIQRTQQEDSAVYLCASSSSRTATNEKLFFGSGTQLSVL.